These 31 T cell receptor beta chains share one sample of origin, sequenced in a study of blood T cells in healthy people across ages. A second about 6 to 11 cycle PCR used barcoded and J-beta primers. TCRdb used MiXCR to reprocess the 5' RACE reads, holding one entry per CDR3 protein. The sample has 850,000 to 950,000 distinct CDR3 sequences; 25% to 30% are singletons. Sequencing was done on a sample of blood. The receptors come from an elderly woman in good health.

V gene TRBV20-1 combines with J gene TRBJ1-2; 8 bases line up with TRBD1. V lost 5 bases and J lost 0; bases outside the gene matches: 2. Per germline, CDR1 DFQATT and CDR2 SNEGSKA (reference sequence). The CDR3 consists of 13 residues. CDR3 DNA sequence: TGCAGTGCTGGACAGGGCGCTAACTATGGCTACACCTTC. The encoded protein is CSAGQGANYGYTF.

Concerning this clonotype itself: Given a much more abundant clone one base away, this may be a read error. V is TRBV7-2 and J is TRBJ2-4, with D tentatively TRBD1 or TRBD2 (5 bases each). TRBJ2-5 matches the DNA end more closely, so the J call is doubtful. The CDR3 spans 14 residues. The germline V gene encodes CDR1 SGHTA and CDR2 FQGNSA. CDR3 in amino acids: CASGLDSGRETQYF. CDR3 in DNA: TGTGCCAGCGGCTTAGATTCGGGGCGAGAGACCCAGTACTTC.

Concerning this clonotype: The junction and the germline gene differ at one end; a read error may be behind it. The J gene is TRBJ2-7, the V gene TRBV30; D call uncertain. The CDR3 runs 15 residues. The germline gives CDR1 GTSNPN, CDR2 SVGIG (reference sequence). Here the CDR3 reads CAWRRQTYQYNEQYF. The CDR3 nucleotides read TGTGCCTGGAGAAGACAAACCTACCAGTACAATGAGCAATACTTC. Looking up the rest from reference TRBV30 and TRBJ2-7 gives the full variable domain: SQTIHQWPATLVQPVGSPLSLECTVEGTSNPNLYWYRQAAGRGLQLLFYSVGIGQISSEVPQNLSASRPQDRQFILSSKKLLLSDSGFYLCAWRRQTYQYNEQYFGPGTRLTVT.

This clonotype was seen only a few times. J is TRBJ1-1 and V is TRBV3-1; 7 nucleotides align to TRBD1. V dropped 0 bases and J dropped 4; count of bases not matched to a gene: 8. This CDR3 contains 16 residues. Germline lookup yields CDR1 LGHDT and CDR2 YNNKEL (reference sequence). The CDR3 bases are TGTGCCAGCAGCCAAGATTTAGCAGGGGGAATCACTGAAGCTTTCTTT. This encodes CASSQDLAGGITEAFF.

The chain joins TRBV18 to TRBJ2-7; D uncertain. Trimming removed 0 bases at V and 2 bases at J, with 5 bases between. CDR1 and CDR2 (germline): KGHSH, LQKENI. The CDR3 is made up of 13 amino acids. As DNA, the CDR3 is TGTGCCAGCTCACCACCTAACGCCTACGAGCAGTACTTC. Its protein is CASSPPNAYEQYF.

This clonotype was observed many times. V gene TRBV7-9 combines with J gene TRBJ2-1; no definite D call. The ends were cut back, 1 base at V and 6 bases at J, with 10 bases in the middle. This CDR3 region has 14 residues. CDR1 is SEHNR and CDR2 is FQNEAQ in the germline V gene (reference sequence). The CDR3 DNA is TGTGCCAGCAGCTTAGAAGGTCCTTTCAATGAGCAGTTCTTC. This gives the protein CASSLEGPFNEQFF.

The CDR3 sequence is CASSPSDTANEKLFF. Here the CDR3 DNA reads TGTGCCAGCAGTCCGAGCGACACCGCTAATGAAAAACTGTTTTTT. The chain is built from TRBV12-3 or TRBV12-4 and TRBJ1-4; D is unclear. Trimming removed 5 bases from V and 3 bases from J, with 13 bases in between. This CDR3 has 15 amino acids.

This clonotype has only a few counts. Possible read error: a much larger clone is one base away. This chain links TRBV5-1 with TRBJ2-7; D may be TRBD1 (5 bases). CDR1 SGHRS and CDR2 YFSETQ come from the germline V gene. The V gene lost 2 bases and the J gene lost 9 bases, with 12 bases spanning the gap. The CDR3 is made up of 12 amino acids. The CDR3 here is CASSLETAGQYF. Here the CDR3 DNA reads TGCGCCAGCAGCTTAGAGACAGCAGGGCAGTACTTC.

As for this clonotype: Given a much more abundant clone one base away, this may be a read error. The chain combines TRBV29-1 with TRBJ2-5, with D possibly matching TRBD1 (5 bases). The V and J ends lost 6 bases and 5 bases respectively, with 19 bases between them. The CDR3 is 14 residues long. The germline V gene encodes CDR1 SQVTM and CDR2 ANQGSEA. The CDR3 here is CSVLGAISGETQYF. The CDR3 DNA follows: TGCAGCGTCTTAGGGGCGATATCCGGGGAGACCCAGTACTTC.

This clonotype showed up many times. The gene calls are TRBV11-2 and TRBJ2-1; TRBD1 agrees at 8 bases. The CDR3 is 15 amino acids. The J segment lost 4 bases and the V segment lost 4 bases, leaving 6 bases of the junction unmatched. Germline CDR1 is SGHAT and CDR2 is FQNNGV. In DNA form, the CDR3 reads TGTGCCAGCAGCTGGGGCAGGGGGCTATACAATGAGCAGTTCTTC. Amino acid sequence: CASSWGRGLYNEQFF.

In this sample, this clonotype turned up many times. The chain is built from TRBV7-9 and TRBJ2-1; TRBD2 aligns across 14 bases. Losses at the gene ends were 11 bases for V and 8 bases for J; bases not matched to a gene: 8. CDR1 SEHNR and CDR2 FQNEAQ come from the germline V gene (reference sequence). There are 14 residues in the CDR3. The CDR3: CALPTSGGADEQFF. The CDR3 bases are TGTGCCTTACCGACTAGCGGGGGGGCGGATGAGCAGTTCTTC.

This clonotype was detected many times. The V call is TRBV20-1, the J call TRBJ2-1; 14 bases line up with TRBD2. Unmatched junction bases numbered 10, after V lost 3 bases and J lost 0 bases. This CDR3 is 19 amino acids long. Germline V CDR1 and CDR2: DFQATT, SNEGSKA (reference sequence). The CDR3 sequence: CSARPLQGTSGGSYNEQFF. CDR3 coding DNA: TGCAGTGCTAGGCCCCTACAAGGGACTAGCGGGGGCTCCTACAATGAGCAGTTCTTC.

The sample holds many counts of this clonotype. The chain carries TRBV20-1 and TRBJ2-5; 10 positions match TRBD2. V shed 0 bases and J 2 bases; nucleotides not matched to a gene: 6. This CDR3 contains 16 residues. Germline-derived CDR1 and CDR2 are DFQATT and SNEGSKA (reference sequence). CDR3 protein: CSARDGSGGDQETQYF. The CDR3 coding sequence is TGCAGTGCTAGAGATGGGAGCGGGGGGGATCAAGAGACCCAGTACTTC.

In this sample, this clonotype turned up many times. The chain links TRBV20-1 to TRBJ1-5; 8 bases line up with TRBD1. CDR3 size: 14 residues. V shed 5 bases and J 2 bases; nucleotides not matched to a gene: 5. Germline values: CDR1 DFQATT, CDR2 SNEGSKA (reference sequence). CDR3 sequence (DNA): TGCAGTGCTGCCGGGACAGGAGGCAATCAGCCCCAGCATTTT. Amino acids: CSAAGTGGNQPQHF.

This clonotype was recorded many times. The chain employs TRBV29-1 and TRBJ1-2; D possibly corresponds to TRBD1 (5 bases). The CDR3 has 14 residues. Germline V gene data show CDR1 as SQVTM and CDR2 as ANQGSEA. The V gene lost 6 bases and the J gene lost 7 bases, with 21 bases spanning the gap. The CDR3 sequence is CSVPRPGGMSGYTF. CDR3 DNA sequence: TGCAGCGTCCCCCGTCCCGGGGGTATGAGTGGCTACACCTTC.

In this sample, this clonotype turned up many times. The chain uses TRBV27 and TRBJ2-5, with TRBD2 matching 9 bases. Germline V gene sequence: CDR1 MNHEY, CDR2 SMNVEV (reference sequence). This CDR3 spans 15 amino acids. Unmatched junction bases numbered 4, after V lost 4 bases and J lost 1 base. The CDR3 reads CASSSTTSGQETQYF. As DNA, the CDR3 is TGTGCCAGCAGTTCAACGACTAGCGGCCAAGAGACCCAGTACTTC.

This clonotype was seen a few times. This sequence joins TRBV29-1 and TRBJ1-1, with TRBD1 matching 8 bases. Trimming took 2 bases from V and 4 from J; bases not matched to a gene: 6. The CDR3 loop spans 14 amino acids. In germline, CDR1 is SQVTM, CDR2 ANQGSEA. CDR3 DNA: TGCAGCGTTGAATCAGGGGGCGCATCCACTGAAGCTTTCTTT. This encodes CSVESGGASTEAFF. Together with reference TRBV29-1 and TRBJ1-1, the CDR3 gives the full variable domain: SAVISQKPSRDICQRGTSLTIQCQVDSQVTMMFWYRQQPGQSLTLIATANQGSEATYESGFVIDKFPISRPNLTFSTLTVSNMSPEDSSIYLCSVESGGASTEAFFGQGTRLTVV.

Concerning this clonotype: A junction end diverges from the germline sequence, so it may reflect a read error. The rearrangement uses TRBV3-1 and TRBJ2-2, with D tentatively TRBD2 (6 bases). The CDR3 is made up of 19 amino acids. The germline gives CDR1 LGHDT, CDR2 YNNKEL (reference sequence). CDR3 sequence reads: CASSPSTLRGRPNAGGLFF. CDR3 DNA: TGTGCCAGCAGCCCATCCACCCTAAGGGGACGACCAAATGCCGGGGGGCTGTTTTTT.

The rearrangement joins TRBV15 to TRBJ2-6; D is unclear. Trimming cost V 5 bases and J 1 base, with 6 bases left between them. The CDR3 has 14 residues. From germline, CDR1 is LNHNV and CDR2 YYDKDF (reference sequence). CDR3 in DNA: TGTGCCACCAGCTCTCGTTCTGGGGCCAACGTCCTGACTTTC. Translation gives CATSSRSGANVLTF.

This sequence joins TRBV5-5 and TRBJ2-1; 7 nucleotides align to TRBD1. CDR1 is SGHKS and CDR2 is YYEKEE in the germline V gene (reference sequence). This CDR3 contains 14 residues. The J segment lost 12 bases and the V segment lost 2 bases, leaving 11 bases of the junction unmatched. The CDR3 is CASSFQQGNYVQFF. The CDR3 DNA reads TGTGCCAGCAGCTTCCAACAGGGGAATTACGTGCAGTTCTTC.

This clonotype was detected many times. The rearrangement joins TRBV5-1 to TRBJ2-7; 9 bases are a match to TRBD1. The CDR3 is made up of 15 amino acids. Per the germline V gene, CDR1 is SGHRS and CDR2 is YFSETQ. The junction had 4 bases not matched to a gene; V was cut back by 0 bases and J by 3 bases. This chain's CDR3 is CASSLGDRALYEQYF. The CDR3 nucleotides are TGCGCCAGCAGCTTGGGGGACAGGGCCCTCTACGAGCAGTACTTC.

A remark on this clonotype: An end of the junction differs from the germline gene, which may be a read error. This chain links TRBV11-2 with TRBJ2-6; TRBD1 might be the D (5 bases). Germline CDR1 and CDR2: SGHAT and FQNNGV. The CDR3 totals 21 residues. CDR3 residues: CASSLYGVSESPHPGANVLTF. As DNA, the CDR3 is TGTGCCAGCAGCTTATACGGTGTCTCCGAGTCTCCGCACCCTGGGGCCAACGTTCTGACTTTC.

V gene TRBV13 combines with J gene TRBJ1-2; perhaps TRBD1 as D (6 bases). The V gene's germline CDR1 is PRHDT and CDR2 FYEKMQ (reference sequence). The V end was cut by 0 bases, the J end by 5 bases, with 13 bases between. This CDR3 is 15 amino acids long. The CDR3 DNA follows: TGTGCCAGCAGCTTAGGCCTGGACAGCTTTTATGGCTACACCTTC. Protein product: CASSLGLDSFYGYTF.

This clonotype occurred many times. The V and J genes are TRBV5-1 and TRBJ2-1; 8 bases map to TRBD1. CDR1 and CDR2 (germline): SGHRS, YFSETQ. This CDR3 region has 17 residues. V was clipped by 4 bases and J by 0 bases; unmatched bases: 9. The CDR3 loop is CASSTWGQASSYNEQFF. In nucleotides, the CDR3 is TGCGCCAGCAGCACATGGGGACAGGCCAGCTCCTACAATGAGCAGTTCTTC.

This clonotype was recorded at least ten times. CDR3 region: CASSYEGHGTDTQYF. The CDR3 DNA reads TGTGCCAGCAGTTACGAAGGCCACGGAACAGATACGCAGTATTTT. The chain carries TRBV6-5 and TRBJ2-3; D is unresolved. CDR1 and CDR2 from the germline V gene are MNHEY and SVGAGI. This CDR3 has 15 residues. Between the trimmed V and J ends, which lost 2 bases and 3 bases, there was a span of 12 bases.

The V and J genes are TRBV27 and TRBJ1-6; TRBD1 agrees at 7 bases. CDR1 and CDR2 from the germline V gene are MNHEY and SMNVEV (reference sequence). The CDR3 runs 15 residues. V lost 3 bases, J lost 6 bases, and 5 bases stayed unmatched. This CDR3 reads CASSFSTGLNSPLHF. CDR3 nucleotide sequence: TGTGCCAGCAGTTTTTCGACAGGGCTTAATTCACCCCTCCACTTT.

J is TRBJ1-6 and V is TRBV20-1; no clear D gene. Germline CDR1 reads DFQATT; CDR2 reads SNEGSKA (reference sequence). V was pared by 0 bases and J by 10 bases, with 16 bases between. The CDR3 contains 15 residues. The CDR3, as DNA: TGCAGTGCTAGAGACGGGAACGGTCTATGGTCACCCCTCCACTTT. This sequence encodes CSARDGNGLWSPLHF.

V is TRBV7-9 and J is TRBJ2-7; D unresolved. The CDR3 is made up of 14 amino acids. V was pared by 0 bases and J by 3 bases, with 9 bases between. Germline V gene lookup returns CDR1 SEHNR and CDR2 FQNEAQ (reference sequence). The CDR3 loop reads CASSLAGSCYEQYF. The CDR3 nucleotides read TGTGCCAGCAGCTTAGCGGGGTCTTGCTACGAGCAGTACTTC.

As regards this clonotype: Being one base from a much bigger clone, this may be a read error. The chain couples TRBV6-2 or TRBV6-3 to TRBJ2-5; D tentatively reads TRBD1 or TRBD2 (5 bases each). This CDR3 contains 14 residues. Germline lookup yields CDR1 MNHEY and CDR2 SVGEGT. V was trimmed by 2 bases and J by 11 bases, leaving 18 bases between them. CDR3 DNA sequence: TGTGCCAGCAGTTACGAGGGGTGGTACAATGAGCAGTACTTC. Translated: CASSYEGWYNEQYF.

This clonotype was counted ten times or more. The gene calls are TRBV29-1 and TRBJ2-4; 8 bases fit TRBD1. Looked up from germline, CDR1 is SQVTM and CDR2 is ANQGSEA. This CDR3 contains 15 residues. V lost 7 bases to trimming and J lost 1 base; unmatched junction nucleotides: 9. CDR3 sequence reads: CSAGQGLGAKNIQYF. DNA of the CDR3: TGCAGCGCCGGACAGGGCCTGGGGGCCAAAAACATTCAGTACTTC.

This clonotype was counted many times. The chain employs TRBV4-3 and TRBJ1-2; TRBD1 matches at 9 bases. The CDR3 runs to 17 residues. Per the germline V gene, CDR1 is LGHNA and CDR2 is YSLEER. Losses at the gene ends were 0 bases for V and 7 bases for J; bases not matched to a gene: 12. The CDR3 spells CASSQDVGTGTFGGYTF. The CDR3 coding sequence is TGCGCCAGCAGCCAAGATGTAGGGACAGGGACATTCGGTGGCTACACCTTC.